These 25 T cell receptor beta chains were all obtained from the same sample, sequenced in a study of T-cell reconstitution after alpha-beta-depleted transplantation in children. Unique molecular identifiers were incorporated during preparation of the TCRbeta library. Via MiXCR, TCRdb re-called the PCR reads, giving one row per CDR3 protein. The repertoire holds hundreds of thousands of distinct CDR3 sequences, with approximately 12% as singletons. Sequenced material: PBMCs from the stem cell graft donor, taken from the stem cell graft. These receptors were obtained from a human donor who donated a stem cell graft to a child with acute lymphoblastic leukemia.

This clonotype was counted at least ten times. The gene calls are TRBV6-2 or TRBV6-3 and TRBJ2-1; D might be TRBD1 or TRBD2, each matching 5 bases. Trimming shortened V by 7 bases and J by 8 bases, and 18 bases separated the two germline ends. The CDR3 is made up of 14 amino acids. The germline V gene encodes CDR1 MNHEY and CDR2 SVGEGT. The CDR3 reads CASNSGSGRDEQFF. The CDR3 bases are TGTGCCAGCAACTCGGGGAGCGGCAGGGATGAGCAGTTCTTC.

This clonotype was detected ten times or more. The chain carries TRBV6-2 or TRBV6-3 and TRBJ1-5; perhaps TRBD1 as D (5 bases). CDR1 and CDR2 (germline): MNHEY, SVGEGT. CDR3 size: 15 residues. V was clipped by 5 bases and J by 2 bases, with 13 bases between them. The CDR3 is CASSAQGAGNQPQHF. The CDR3, as DNA: TGTGCCAGCAGTGCCCAGGGAGCTGGCAATCAGCCCCAGCATTTT.

This clonotype appeared many times. The chain recombines TRBV5-1 with TRBJ2-5, with D tentatively TRBD2 (5 bases). CDR3 length: 15 residues. Between the trimmed V and J ends, which lost 3 bases and 1 base, there was a span of 13 bases. Germline V gene lookup returns CDR1 SGHRS and CDR2 YFSETQ. The CDR3 nucleotides are TGCGCCAGCAGCTCAATCGCCGGGATCCAAGAGACCCAGTACTTC. It codes for CASSSIAGIQETQYF.

This clonotype was detected many times. In DNA form, the CDR3 reads TGCGCCAGCAGCTTAGAGGGGCGGGAGCAGTTCTTC. Translated, it gives CASSLEGREQFF. V usage is TRBV5-1 and J usage is TRBJ2-1; tentatively, D is TRBD1 or TRBD2 (5 bases each). The CDR3 has 12 residues. Looked up from germline, CDR1 is SGHRS and CDR2 is YFSETQ. V was pared by 2 bases and J by 10 bases, with 10 bases between.

There are many counts of this clonotype. V is TRBV12-3 or TRBV12-4 and J is TRBJ2-3; 10 bases align to TRBD1. The CDR3 contains 15 residues. J gave up 6 bases and V 8 bases, and 11 bases lay outside the gene matches. Written as DNA, the CDR3 is TGTGCCAGCTCTCGTAGCGGACAGGGGGACGATACGCAGTATTTT. Protein product: CASSRSGQGDDTQYF.

With respect to this clonotype: A junction end diverges from the germline sequence, so it may reflect a read error. V gene TRBV28 combines with J gene TRBJ2-4; D gene uncertain. The germline V gene encodes CDR1 MDHEN and CDR2 SYDVKM. The CDR3 is 14 residues long. DNA for the CDR3: TGTGCCAGCACCCTGACTGGAGCCAAAAACCTTCAGTACTTC. Amino acids: CASTLTGAKNLQYF.

Remarks on this clonotype: A much larger clone differs from this one at a single base, so this may be a read error. The CDR3 here is CASGLEFGRSYEQYF. The CDR3 region has the DNA TGTGCCAGCGGTTTAGAGTTCGGCCGGTCCTACGAGCAGTACTTC. V gene TRBV12-3 or TRBV12-4 combines with J gene TRBJ2-7; no definite D call. The CDR3 totals 15 residues.

This clonotype was observed a single time. The chain is built from TRBV20-1 and TRBJ1-1; D is undetermined. The CDR3 has 13 residues. V gave up 3 bases and J gave up 0 bases, with 8 bases separating them. CDR1 and CDR2 from the germline V gene are DFQATT and SNEGSKA (reference sequence). In DNA, the CDR3 is TGCAGTGCTAGGCTACCCATGAACACTGAAGCTTTCTTT. It codes for CSARLPMNTEAFF.

This clonotype was found many times. CDR3 loop: CSVGLVGETQYF. The DNA of the CDR3 is TGCAGCGTAGGACTAGTTGGGGAGACCCAGTACTTC. The J gene is TRBJ2-5, the V gene TRBV29-1; 7 bases fit TRBD2. With 6 bases clipped from V and 5 bases from J, the junction kept 6 bases outside the gene matches. Germline CDR1 and CDR2: SQVTM and ANQGSEA. The CDR3 sequence is 12 residues long.

This clonotype appeared many times. The chain has TRBV4-2 and TRBJ1-2; D is ambiguous. This CDR3 has 15 amino acids. Trimming removed 3 bases at V and 4 bases at J, with 15 bases between. CDR1 is LGHNA, CDR2 YNFKEQ, per germline. The CDR3 loop reads CASSQEASGVYGYTF. The DNA for the CDR3 is TGTGCCAGCAGCCAGGAGGCCTCCGGGGTCTATGGCTACACCTTC.

The table lists this clonotype with a few counts. V gene TRBV24-1 combines with J gene TRBJ2-1; D ambiguous. This CDR3 spans 16 amino acids. V lost 6 bases to trimming and J lost 0 bases, with 14 bases between them. In germline, CDR1 is KGHDR, CDR2 SFDVKD. The chain's CDR3 is CATSSKQGSSYNEQFF. The CDR3 nucleotides read TGTGCCACCAGTAGTAAGCAAGGTAGCTCCTACAATGAGCAGTTCTTC.

This clonotype was observed at least ten times. V gene TRBV5-4 combines with J gene TRBJ2-6; D uncertain. The length of the CDR3 is 18 residues. V was trimmed by 2 bases and J by 0 bases, leaving 15 bases between them. The germline gives CDR1 SGHNT, CDR2 YYREEE (reference sequence). As DNA, the CDR3 is TGTGCCAGCAGCTTTGCGGCCAGGACCAGCTCTGGGGCCAACGTCCTGACTTTC. The encoded protein is CASSFAARTSSGANVLTF.

This clonotype was seen repeatedly, ten times or more. The rearrangement links TRBV9 to TRBJ2-7; no clear D. The V gene lost 4 bases and the J gene lost 3 bases, with 11 bases spanning the gap. Germline CDR1 and CDR2: SGDLS and YYNGEE. The CDR3 totals 13 residues. CDR3 in amino acids: CASSPDTVYEQYF. The CDR3 nucleotides read TGTGCCAGCAGCCCCGACACGGTCTACGAGCAGTACTTC. Filled out from reference TRBV9 and TRBJ2-7, the complete variable domain reads DSGVTQTPKHLITATGQRVTLRCSPRSGDLSVYWYQQSLDQGLQFLIQYYNGEERAKGNILERFSAQQFPDLHSELNLSSLELGDSALYFCASSPDTVYEQYFGPGTRLTVT.

At least ten counts were recorded for this clonotype. The J gene is TRBJ2-6, the V gene TRBV7-2; weak D call: TRBD1 (5 bases). Trimming removed 2 bases at V and 2 bases at J, with 7 bases between. The CDR3 extends over 15 amino acids. Germline CDR1 is SGHTA and CDR2 is FQGNSA. CDR3 loop: CASSLMGPGANVLTF. The CDR3 DNA is TGTGCCAGCAGCTTAATGGGGCCTGGGGCCAACGTCCTGACTTTC.

A word on this clonotype: A read error may be the cause here, since a much bigger clone is one base away. The V and J genes are TRBV5-1 and TRBJ2-3; a weak D match, TRBD1 (6 bases). There are 15 residues in the CDR3. The V gene's germline CDR1 is SGHRS and CDR2 YFSETQ. V lost 2 bases and J 4 bases, leaving 14 bases between the germline ends. The CDR3 nucleotides are TGCGCCAGCAGCTTATCTACAGGGATCTCAGATACGCAGTATTTT. Translated: CASSLSTGISDTQYF.

This clonotype was seen repeatedly, ten times or more. The rearrangement uses TRBV12-3 or TRBV12-4 and TRBJ2-1; D unclear. Trimming cost V 2 bases and J 5 bases, with 19 bases left between them. This CDR3 region has 17 residues. CDR3 residues: CASSLKWSNRVDNEQFF. CDR3 bases: TGTGCCAGCAGTTTAAAATGGAGTAATAGGGTTGACAATGAGCAGTTCTTC.

There are a few counts of this clonotype. This chain links TRBV7-2 with TRBJ2-7; D possibly matches TRBD1 or TRBD2 (5 bases each). The CDR3 sequence is 12 residues long. Trimming pared 5 bases from V and 9 bases from J, leaving 14 bases between. CDR1 and CDR2 from the germline V gene are SGHTA and FQGNSA. In DNA form, the CDR3 reads TGTGCCAGCAGCCAGGGACCAACGGCGCAGTACTTC. Amino acids: CASSQGPTAQYF.

This clonotype came up many times. The chain couples TRBV27 to TRBJ2-2; D gene uncertain. The V end was cut by 6 bases, the J end by 4 bases, with 9 bases between. Per germline, CDR1 MNHEY and CDR2 SMNVEV (reference sequence). The CDR3 loop spans 13 amino acids. The CDR3 is CASRGSGTGELFF. As DNA, the CDR3 is TGTGCCAGCAGGGGGTCGGGCACCGGGGAGCTGTTTTTT.

This clonotype showed up many times. The chain joins TRBV20-1 to TRBJ1-5, with a weak D call TRBD1 (5 bases). Looked up from germline, CDR1 is DFQATT and CDR2 is SNEGSKA (reference sequence). The CDR3 is made up of 19 amino acids. Trimming shortened V by 6 bases and J by 2 bases, and 29 bases separated the two germline ends. Written as DNA, the CDR3 is TGCAGTGCCCCGGGGGAGGTATGGCAAGAAAGTTGGGGCAATCAGCCCCAGCATTTT. Its protein is CSAPGEVWQESWGNQPQHF.

At least ten counts were recorded for this clonotype. The chain combines TRBV7-3 with TRBJ2-3, with 7 bases aligning to TRBD1. Unmatched junction bases numbered 10, after V lost 5 bases and J lost 5 bases. The CDR3 runs 15 residues. Germline V lookup: CDR1 SGHTA, CDR2 FQGTGA. This CDR3 is CASSPTTGWGDTQYF. As DNA, the CDR3 is TGTGCCAGCAGCCCAACGACAGGGTGGGGAGATACGCAGTATTTT.

There are many counts of this clonotype. The CDR3 protein is CSGGTGMYEQYF. The CDR3 DNA reads as TGCAGCGGCGGGACAGGGATGTACGAGCAGTACTTC. This sequence joins TRBV29-1 and TRBJ2-7, with 9 bases lining up with TRBD1. J lost 4 bases, V lost 7 bases, and 5 bases had no gene match. This CDR3 is built from 12 residues. Germline V gives CDR1 SQVTM, CDR2 ANQGSEA.

This clonotype was found many times. The genes are TRBV9 and TRBJ2-1; TRBD1 matches at 11 bases. Germline V gene sequence: CDR1 SGDLS, CDR2 YYNGEE. The V segment lost 0 bases and the J segment 7 bases; nucleotides outside the gene matches: 6. This CDR3 has 16 amino acids. CDR3 loop: CASSVGGTGGNNEQFF. CDR3 bases: TGTGCCAGCAGCGTAGGTGGGACAGGGGGGAATAATGAGCAGTTCTTC.

This clonotype was recorded at least ten times. The gene calls are TRBV7-2 and TRBJ2-7; TRBD1 might be the D (5 bases). V was pared by 1 base and J by 2 bases, with 9 bases between. From germline, CDR1 is SGHTA and CDR2 FQGNSA. The CDR3 consists of 14 residues. CDR3 sequence: CASSLEGFTYEQYF. CDR3 in DNA: TGTGCCAGCAGCTTAGAGGGGTTCACCTACGAGCAGTACTTC.

A few counts support this clonotype. This chain uses TRBV5-5 with TRBJ1-6; weak D call: TRBD1 (5 bases). V was clipped by 3 bases and J by 9 bases, with 22 bases between them. This CDR3 comprises 17 residues. Looked up from germline, CDR1 is SGHKS and CDR2 is YYEKEE (reference sequence). The CDR3 reads CASSSTPGRPLSSPLHF. The CDR3, as DNA: TGTGCCAGCAGCTCCACACCGGGGCGACCACTCAGTTCACCCCTCCACTTT.

This clonotype was detected ten times or more. V and J are TRBV5-1 and TRBJ2-3; the match to TRBD2 covers 11 bases. Germline V CDR1 and CDR2: SGHRS, YFSETQ. Trimming at V came to 4 bases and at J to 4 bases, leaving 5 bases not matched to a gene. The CDR3 has 15 residues. CDR3 residues: CASSVSGGAADTQYF. Here the CDR3 DNA reads TGCGCCAGCAGCGTTAGCGGGGGGGCCGCAGATACGCAGTATTTT.